These T cell receptor beta chains were read from a single sample in a study of blood T cell repertoires in COVID-19. The protocol was immunoSEQ multiplex PCR, while the TCRdb copy is restricted to in-frame clones and leaves out a portion. The table has 200,000 to 250,000 clones, roughly four fifths seen once. The sample consisted of PBMCs or T cells enriched from blood (not recorded which). The receptor source for this set is a man in his forties who had recovered from COVID-19. Both conserved end residues are part of each CDR3. D genes are given only for firm matches. Not all rows give a size; the values are once, few, many and, for expanded clones, a class.

size: NA; J: TRBJ1-5; V: TRBV28; length: 15; D: NA; DNA: TGTGCCAGCACCCAAACAGGCTCCTTAAACCAGCCCCAGCATTTT; CDR3: CASTQTGSLNQPQHF
size: once; J: TRBJ1-4; V: TRBV5-4; length: 15; D: NA; DNA: TGTGCCAGCAGCTTGTTTGATCAGACTAATGAAAAACTGTTTTTT; CDR3: CASSLFDQTNEKLFF
size: NA; J: TRBJ2-5; V: TRBV5-1; length: 15; D: NA; DNA: TGCGCCAGCAGCTTGGGCGGGTTCCGTCCAGAGACCCAGTACTTC; CDR3: CASSLGGFRPETQYF
size: few; J: TRBJ1-3; V: TRBV19; length: 12; D: NA; DNA: TGTGCCAGTAGTCTCTCTGGAAACACCATATATTTT; CDR3: CASSLSGNTIYF
size: NA; J: TRBJ1-2; V: TRBV24-1; length: 13; D: TRBD1; DNA: TGTGCCACCAGTGAGGCAGGGGGCTACGGCTACACCTTC; CDR3: CATSEAGGYGYTF
size: NA; J: TRBJ1-6; V: TRBV7-6; length: 13; D: NA; DNA: TGTGCCAGCAGCCCGGGTTTGAATTCACCCCTCCACTTT; CDR3: CASSPGLNSPLHF
size: NA; J: TRBJ1-1; V: TRBV6-5; length: 16; D: NA; DNA: TGTGCCAGCAGTTACAAGACAGTTTACATGAACACTGAAGCTTTCTTT; CDR3: CASSYKTVYMNTEAFF
size: NA; J: TRBJ1-1; V: TRBV18; length: 13; D: NA; DNA: TGTGCCAGCTGGAGGGCCTTGAACACTGAAGCTTTCTTT; CDR3: CASWRALNTEAFF
size: once; J: TRBJ1-2; V: TRBV28; length: 14; D: NA; DNA: TGTGCCAGCAGTTTGTCGGCAGGGGCGTATGGCTACACCTTC; CDR3: CASSLSAGAYGYTF
size: NA; J: TRBJ2-7; V: TRBV3-1/TRBV3-2; length: 15; D: TRBD1; DNA: TGTGCCAGCAGCCAATACTTAGGACAGGACTACGAGCAGTACTTC; CDR3: CASSQYLGQDYEQYF
size: NA; J: TRBJ1-2; V: TRBV19; length: 14; D: TRBD1; DNA: TGTGCCAGTAGTATATCGGCAGGGGGCTATGGCTACACCTTC; CDR3: CASSISAGGYGYTF
size: once; J: TRBJ2-7; V: TRBV14; length: 13; D: TRBD2; DNA: TGTGCCAGCAGGAGTAGCGGGACCTACGAGCAGTACTTC; CDR3: CASRSSGTYEQYF
size: NA; J: TRBJ2-7; V: TRBV28; length: 14; D: TRBD1; DNA: TGTGCCAGCAGGCCGGGACAGGCAGTCTACGAGCAGTACTTC; CDR3: CASRPGQAVYEQYF
size: NA; J: TRBJ2-4; V: TRBV5-1; length: 13; D: NA; DNA: TGCGCCAGCAGCGTCGAGGCCAAAAACATTCAGTACTTC; CDR3: CASSVEAKNIQYF
size: NA; J: TRBJ2-1; V: TRBV24-1; length: 16; D: TRBD2; DNA: TGTGCCACCAGTGATCCCACTAGCGGGAGGGGCCCTGAGCAGTTCTTC; CDR3: CATSDPTSGRGPEQFF
size: NA; J: TRBJ1-1; V: TRBV6-1; length: 13; D: NA; DNA: TGTGCCAGCAGTCCTCCGCCGGGACTTAAAGCTTTCTTT; CDR3: CASSPPPGLKAFF
size: few; J: TRBJ2-5; V: TRBV28; length: 13; D: NA; DNA: TGTGCCAGCAGCCCCCCGGGGTGGGAGACCCAGTACTTC; CDR3: CASSPPGWETQYF
size: few; J: TRBJ2-7; V: TRBV14; length: 16; D: TRBD1; DNA: TGTGCCAGCAGCCAACGCGGGAGACAGGGGGCGCGGGAGCAGTACTTC; CDR3: CASSQRGRQGAREQYF
size: NA; J: TRBJ1-1; V: TRBV5-4; length: 13; D: NA; DNA: TGTGCCAGCAGCCCCGGGAAGAACACTGAAGCTTTCTTT; CDR3: CASSPGKNTEAFF
size: NA; J: TRBJ2-5; V: TRBV5-1; length: 16; D: NA; DNA: TGCGCCAGCAGCTTGGCCCTGGACTTTACACAAGAGACCCAGTACTTC; CDR3: CASSLALDFTQETQYF
size: NA; J: TRBJ2-5; V: TRBV7-2; length: 17; D: TRBD2; DNA: TGTGCCAGCAGCTTGGGTCTAGCGGTCGCCGGGCAAGAGACCCAGTACTTC; CDR3: CASSLGLAVAGQETQYF
size: NA; J: TRBJ2-1; V: TRBV5-1; length: 14; D: NA; DNA: TGCGCCAGCAGCTTGGTTTCGGGGGACAATGAGCAGTTCTTC; CDR3: CASSLVSGDNEQFF
size: NA; J: TRBJ1-5; V: TRBV7-2; length: 13; D: NA; DNA: TGTGCCAGCAGCTTACAGGGGAATCAGCCCCAGCATTTT; CDR3: CASSLQGNQPQHF
size: many; J: TRBJ2-2; V: TRBV7-9; length: 15; D: TRBD2; DNA: TGTGCCAGCAGCGTCCGGGGGGGCCCCACCGGGGAGCTGTTTTTT; CDR3: CASSVRGGPTGELFF
size: NA; J: TRBJ2-1; V: TRBV5-6; length: 12; D: NA; DNA: TGTGCCAGCAGCTTGCAGAATCCTGAGCAGTTCTTC; CDR3: CASSLQNPEQFF
size: many; J: TRBJ1-1; V: TRBV18; length: 14; D: NA; DNA: TGTGCCAGCTCACCAGGCGGGGCGCCGGTGAGAGCTTTCTTT; CDR3: CASSPGGAPVRAFF
size: NA; J: TRBJ2-3; V: TRBV9; length: 16; D: TRBD1; DNA: TGTGCCAGCAGCGTAGTCGGACAGGGGGCTACAGATACGCAGTATTTT; CDR3: CASSVVGQGATDTQYF
size: NA; J: TRBJ1-6; V: TRBV11-2; length: 13; D: TRBD1; DNA: TGTGCCAGCAGCTGGGGACAGGATTCACCCCTCCACTTT; CDR3: CASSWGQDSPLHF
size: NA; J: TRBJ1-1; V: TRBV28; length: 12; D: NA; DNA: TGTGCCAGCAACCTCCCGGGGACTGAAGCTTTCTTT; CDR3: CASNLPGTEAFF
size: few; J: TRBJ2-1; V: TRBV15; length: 13; D: NA; DNA: TGTGCCACCAGCAGAGATTCGGGGGGCGAGCAGTTCTTC; CDR3: CATSRDSGGEQFF
size: NA; J: TRBJ2-3; V: TRBV9; length: 16; D: TRBD2; DNA: TGTGCCAGCAGCGTAGAGGCGGGAGTGGGCACAGATACGCAGTATTTT; CDR3: CASSVEAGVGTDTQYF
size: NA; J: TRBJ1-2; V: TRBV25-1; length: 15; D: NA; DNA: TGTGCCAGCAGTGACCGCCCGGGGGGGTTTGATGGCTACACCTTC; CDR3: CASSDRPGGFDGYTF
size: NA; J: TRBJ2-2; V: TRBV4-3; length: 15; D: NA; DNA: TGCGCCAGCAGCCAAGTTGTCTACGCGACCGGGGAGCTGTTTTTT; CDR3: CASSQVVYATGELFF
size: NA; J: TRBJ2-3; V: TRBV10-3; length: 18; D: TRBD1; DNA: TGTGCCATCAGTGACCCCCAAAGGGTGGGACAGGGAGGTTCGAGGCAGTATTTT; CDR3: CAISDPQRVGQGGSRQYF
size: NA; J: TRBJ1-6; V: TRBV24-1; length: 14; D: TRBD1; DNA: TGTGCCACCAGTGACCGGGACAGGGATTCACCCCTCCACTTT; CDR3: CATSDRDRDSPLHF
size: NA; J: TRBJ1-2; V: TRBV6-2/TRBV6-3; length: 16; D: NA; DNA: TGTGCCAGCAGCGAACATGGGGCTGCAACTAACTATGGCTACACCTTC; CDR3: CASSEHGAATNYGYTF
size: few; J: TRBJ1-2; V: TRBV4-1; length: 12; D: NA; DNA: TGCGCCAGCAGCCCCCCGCCGGGGGGCTACACCTTC; CDR3: CASSPPPGGYTF
size: NA; J: TRBJ2-4; V: TRBV4-1; length: 19; D: TRBD2; DNA: TGCGCCAGCAGCCAAGAGATAGCGGGGGGGTCTCTAGCCAAAAACATTCAGTACTTC; CDR3: CASSQEIAGGSLAKNIQYF
size: NA; J: TRBJ1-5; V: TRBV5-4; length: 14; D: NA; DNA: TGTGCCAGCAGCCGGGGAGGGGGCAATCAGCCCCAGCATTTT; CDR3: CASSRGGGNQPQHF